The present T cell receptor (beta chain) was sequenced within a study of blood T cell repertoires in COVID-19. Germline V gene sequence: CDR1 SGHKS, CDR2 YYEKEE (reference sequence). V lost 4 bases and J lost 2; bases outside the gene matches: 6. This CDR3 spans 15 amino acids. The repertoire was sequenced with immunoSEQ multiplex PCR; TCRdb's copy has only in-frame clones and lacks some. The sample has 250,000 or so clones, around nine tenths seen once. The study drew participants aged about 18 to 95 years from 20 to 30 US areas. Donors in Cohort 3 counted as recovered after two negative PCRs, clearance, or symptom resolution. The sample holds many counts of this clone.

The receptor was derived from a woman aged 45-65 years who had recovered from COVID-19. The chain combines TRBV5-5 with TRBJ2-7, with TRBD1 matching 10 bases. Sequenced sample: PBMCs or T cells enriched from blood (not recorded which). The CDR3 region is CASSDPGQGAYEQYF. The CDR3 coding sequence is TGTGCCAGCAGCGACCCCGGACAGGGGGCCTACGAGCAGTACTTC.